These T cell receptor beta chains were read from a single sample in a study of response to subunit inactivated influenza vaccine. MiXCR, run by TCRdb on the RT-PCR reads, gives a single entry per CDR3 protein. The table shows hundreds of thousands of distinct CDR3 sequences, with 15% to 19% occurring only once. Specimen: PBMCs from blood, collected 12 days after vaccination. The source is a man between 50 and 59 years old who received an inactivated influenza vaccine. The CDR3 runs from the conserved cysteine through the conserved F or W. Fields, in order: V gene, clone size, J gene, D gene, CDR3 protein, CDR3 DNA. D genes are given only for firm matches. Rows give clone size only sometimes, using once, few, many, or a class for an expanded clone.

>TRBV28|.|TRBJ2-4|.
CASSSQGAKNIQYF
TGTGCCAGCAGTTCACAGGGAGCCAAAAACATTCAGTACTTC
>TRBV4-2|.|TRBJ2-3|TRBD2
CASSQGAAGGWADTQYF
TGTGCCAGCAGCCAAGGGGCAGCGGGGGGGTGGGCAGATACGCAGTATTTT
>TRBV27|.|TRBJ2-1|.
CASSISGLYEQFF
TGTGCCAGCAGTATCTCAGGGTTGTATGAGCAGTTCTTC
>TRBV5-6|few|TRBJ1-2|.
CASSLSGAVYGYTF
TGTGCCAGCAGCTTGTCAGGCGCCGTATATGGCTACACCTTC
>TRBV7-9|few|TRBJ2-1|TRBD2
CASTPTQREAPYEQFF
TGTGCCAGCACCCCGACCCAGCGGGAGGCTCCGTATGAGCAGTTCTTC
>TRBV11-2|few|TRBJ2-1|.
CASSLGSREFF
TGTGCCAGCAGCTTAGGGTCACGGGAGTTCTTC
>TRBV19|many|TRBJ1-1|.
CASNPRVNTEAFF
TGTGCCAGTAACCCACGCGTAAACACTGAAGCTTTCTTT
>TRBV7-3|.|TRBJ2-3|TRBD1
CASSVGGVGTDTQYF
TGTGCCAGCAGCGTAGGGGGCGTCGGCACAGATACGCAGTATTTT
>TRBV7-6|few|TRBJ2-2|TRBD2
CASSQHLWGRGPNTGELFF
TGTGCCAGCAGCCAGCATCTTTGGGGGAGGGGACCGAACACCGGGGAGCTGTTTTTT
>TRBV7-9|many|TRBJ2-7|TRBD2
CASSSGLADMDSYEQYF
TGTGCCAGCAGCTCGGGACTAGCGGATATGGACTCCTACGAGCAGTACTTC
>TRBV4-2|few|TRBJ2-5|TRBD2
CASSQEWGGETQYF
TGTGCCAGCAGCCAAGAATGGGGGGGTGAGACCCAGTACTTC
>TRBV20-1|.|TRBJ1-4|.
CSARSATNEKLFF
TGCAGTGCTCGCTCTGCAACTAATGAAAAACTGTTTTTT
>TRBV5-1|few|TRBJ2-3|.
CASSRGDPSTDTQYF
TGCGCCAGCAGTCGTGGGGACCCGAGCACAGATACGCAGTATTTT